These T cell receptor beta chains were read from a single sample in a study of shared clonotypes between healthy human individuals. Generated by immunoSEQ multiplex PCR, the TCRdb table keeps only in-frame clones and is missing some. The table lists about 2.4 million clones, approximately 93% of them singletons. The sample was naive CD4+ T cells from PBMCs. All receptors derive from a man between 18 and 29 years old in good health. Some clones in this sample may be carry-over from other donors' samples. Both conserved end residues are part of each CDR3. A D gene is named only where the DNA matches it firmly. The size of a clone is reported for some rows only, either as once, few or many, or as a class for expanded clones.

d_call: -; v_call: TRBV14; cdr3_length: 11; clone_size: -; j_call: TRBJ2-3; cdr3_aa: CASSHTDTQYF; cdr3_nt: TGTGCCAGCAGCCACACAGATACGCAGTATTTT
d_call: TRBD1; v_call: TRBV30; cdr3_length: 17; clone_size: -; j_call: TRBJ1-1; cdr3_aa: CAWSLRGTGAKKPEAFF; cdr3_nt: TGTGCCTGGAGTCTGAGGGGGACAGGGGCCAAAAAACCTGAAGCTTTCTTT
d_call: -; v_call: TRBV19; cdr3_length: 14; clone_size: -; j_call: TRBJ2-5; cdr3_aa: CASSKGIYQETQYF; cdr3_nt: TGTGCCAGTAGTAAGGGGATTTACCAAGAGACCCAGTACTTC
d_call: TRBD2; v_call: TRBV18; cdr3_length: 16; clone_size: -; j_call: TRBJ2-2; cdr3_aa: CASSPRTLAGPGELFF; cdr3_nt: TGTGCCAGCTCACCGCGGACACTAGCGGGTCCCGGGGAGCTGTTTTTT
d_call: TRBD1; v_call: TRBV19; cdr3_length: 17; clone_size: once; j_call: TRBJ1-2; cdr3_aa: CASSIILRQGASYGYTF; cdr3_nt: TGTGCCAGTAGTATAATCCTGCGGCAGGGGGCCAGCTATGGCTACACCTTC
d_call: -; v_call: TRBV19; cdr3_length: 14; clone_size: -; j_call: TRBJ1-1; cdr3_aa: CASSASKMTPEAFF; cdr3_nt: TGTGCCAGTAGTGCCTCCAAAATGACACCCGAAGCTTTCTTT
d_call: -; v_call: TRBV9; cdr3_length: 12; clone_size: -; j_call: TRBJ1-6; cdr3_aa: CASSAGGSPLHF; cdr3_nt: TGTGCCAGCAGCGCGGGGGGATCACCCCTCCACTTT
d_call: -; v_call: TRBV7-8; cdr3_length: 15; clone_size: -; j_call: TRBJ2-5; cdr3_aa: CASSLRLSRESTQYF; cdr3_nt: TGTGCCAGCAGCCTGAGACTATCCCGAGAGTCGACCCAGTACTTC
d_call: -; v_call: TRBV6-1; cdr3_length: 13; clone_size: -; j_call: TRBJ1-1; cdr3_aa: CASREQENTEAFF; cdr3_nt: TGTGCCAGCAGGGAACAGGAGAACACTGAAGCTTTCTTT
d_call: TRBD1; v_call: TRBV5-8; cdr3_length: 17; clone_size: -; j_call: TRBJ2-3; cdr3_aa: CASRNFRTGANTDTQYF; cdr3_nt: TGTGCCAGCAGGAATTTCCGGACAGGGGCGAACACAGATACGCAGTATTTT
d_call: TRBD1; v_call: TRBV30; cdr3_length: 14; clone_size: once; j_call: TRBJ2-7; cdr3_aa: CAWMVTGGYGEQYF; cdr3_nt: TGTGCCTGGATGGTGACAGGGGGGTATGGCGAGCAGTACTTC
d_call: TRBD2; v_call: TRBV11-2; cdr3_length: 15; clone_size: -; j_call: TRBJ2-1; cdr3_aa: CASSSGLALYNEQFF; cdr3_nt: TGTGCCAGCAGCTCCGGACTAGCGTTGTACAATGAGCAGTTCTTC
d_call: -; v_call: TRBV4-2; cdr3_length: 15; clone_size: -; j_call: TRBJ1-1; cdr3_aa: CASSQDTGRDTEAFF; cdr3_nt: TGTGCCAGCAGCCAAGATACAGGTCGGGACACTGAAGCTTTCTTT
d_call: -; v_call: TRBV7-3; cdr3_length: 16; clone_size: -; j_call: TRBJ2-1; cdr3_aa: CASSPRLRVSYNEQFF; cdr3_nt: TGTGCCAGCAGCCCCAGGTTAAGGGTCTCCTACAATGAGCAGTTCTTC
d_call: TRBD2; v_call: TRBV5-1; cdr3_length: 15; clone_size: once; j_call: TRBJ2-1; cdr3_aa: CASSPGLAAFNEQFF; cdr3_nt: TGCGCCAGCAGCCCAGGACTAGCAGCTTTCAATGAGCAGTTCTTC
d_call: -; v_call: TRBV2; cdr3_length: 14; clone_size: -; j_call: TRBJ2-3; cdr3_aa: CASIPRVDTDTQYF; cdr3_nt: TGTGCCAGCATCCCCAGGGTTGATACAGATACGCAGTATTTT
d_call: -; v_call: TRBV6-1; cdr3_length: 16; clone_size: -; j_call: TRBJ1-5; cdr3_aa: CASSEPRKGYNQPQHF; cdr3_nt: TGTGCCAGCAGTGAACCCAGAAAGGGCTACAATCAGCCCCAGCATTTT
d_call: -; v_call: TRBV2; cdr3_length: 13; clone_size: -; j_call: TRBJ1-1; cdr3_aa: CASSGARNTEAFF; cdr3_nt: TGTGCCAGCAGTGGGGCACGGAACACTGAAGCTTTCTTT
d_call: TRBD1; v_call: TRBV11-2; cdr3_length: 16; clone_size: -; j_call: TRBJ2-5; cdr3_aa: CASSPMPGQGTETQYF; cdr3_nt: TGTGCCAGCAGCCCTATGCCGGGACAGGGGACGGAGACCCAGTACTTC
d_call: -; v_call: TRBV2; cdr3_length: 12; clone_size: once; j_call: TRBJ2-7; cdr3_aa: CASRAFSYEQYF; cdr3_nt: TGTGCCAGCAGAGCCTTTTCCTACGAGCAGTACTTC
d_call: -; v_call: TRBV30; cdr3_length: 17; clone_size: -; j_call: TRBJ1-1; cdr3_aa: CAWAPKSLVRSGAEAFF; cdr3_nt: TGCGCCTGGGCCCCCAAAAGTTTAGTGCGATCGGGGGCTGAAGCTTTCTTT
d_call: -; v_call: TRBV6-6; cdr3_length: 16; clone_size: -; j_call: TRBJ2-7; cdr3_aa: CASRHLRDTAVYEQYF; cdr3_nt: TGTGCCAGCAGGCACCTCCGGGACACCGCGGTCTACGAGCAGTACTTC
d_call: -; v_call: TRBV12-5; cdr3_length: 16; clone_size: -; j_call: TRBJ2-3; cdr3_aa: CASGQDRALDTDTQYF; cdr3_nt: TGTGCTAGTGGACAGGACCGGGCCTTAGACACAGATACGCAGTATTTT
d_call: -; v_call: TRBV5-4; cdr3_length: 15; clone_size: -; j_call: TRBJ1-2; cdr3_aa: CASSLGGATNYGYTF; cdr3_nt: TGTGCCAGCAGCTTGGGAGGGGCCACTAACTATGGCTACACCTTC
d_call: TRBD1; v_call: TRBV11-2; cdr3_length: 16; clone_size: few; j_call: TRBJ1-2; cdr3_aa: CASSTTLFDRGYGYTF; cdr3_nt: TGTGCCAGCAGTACCACCTTATTTGACAGGGGATATGGCTACACCTTC
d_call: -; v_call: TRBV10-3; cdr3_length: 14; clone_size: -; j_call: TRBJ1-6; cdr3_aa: CAVTTALRNSPLHF; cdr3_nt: TGTGCCGTGACAACGGCCCTACGGAATTCACCCCTCCACTTT
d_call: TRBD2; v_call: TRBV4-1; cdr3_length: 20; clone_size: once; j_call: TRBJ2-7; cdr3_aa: CASSQDPRGLAGGPSYEQYF; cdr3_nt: TGCGCCAGCAGCCAAGATCCTCGGGGACTAGCGGGAGGGCCCTCCTACGAGCAGTACTTC
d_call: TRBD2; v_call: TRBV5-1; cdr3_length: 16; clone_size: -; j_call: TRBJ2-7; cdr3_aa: CASSFTPGTSVYEQYF; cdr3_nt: TGCGCCAGCAGTTTTACCCCCGGGACTAGCGTCTACGAGCAGTACTTC
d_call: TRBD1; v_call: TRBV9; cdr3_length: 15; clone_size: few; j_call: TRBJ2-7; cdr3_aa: CASSASTGATYEQYF; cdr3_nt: TGTGCCAGCAGCGCATCGACAGGGGCCACCTACGAGCAGTACTTC
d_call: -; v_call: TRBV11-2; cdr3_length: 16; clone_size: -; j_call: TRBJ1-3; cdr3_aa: CASSLLKGLGGNTIYF; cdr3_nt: TGTGCCAGCAGCCTCTTGAAGGGACTTGGGGGAAACACCATATATTTT
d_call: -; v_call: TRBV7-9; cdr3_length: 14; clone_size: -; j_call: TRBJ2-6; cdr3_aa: CASSLGSGANVLTF; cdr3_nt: TGTGCCAGCAGCTTAGGTTCCGGGGCCAACGTCCTGACTTTC
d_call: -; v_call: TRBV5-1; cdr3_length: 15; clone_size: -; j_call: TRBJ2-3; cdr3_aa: CASSLAGLATDTQYF; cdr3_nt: TGCGCCAGCAGCTTGGCGGGCCTTGCGACGGATACGCAGTATTTT
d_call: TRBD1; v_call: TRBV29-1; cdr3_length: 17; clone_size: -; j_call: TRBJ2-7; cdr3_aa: CSVLATGGAEGGYEQYF; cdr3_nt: TGCAGCGTCCTAGCAACAGGGGGCGCAGAAGGAGGGTACGAGCAGTACTTC
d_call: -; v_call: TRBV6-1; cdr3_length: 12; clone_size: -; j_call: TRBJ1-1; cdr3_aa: CASSVGYVGAFF; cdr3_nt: TGTGCCAGCAGTGTCGGATACGTCGGAGCTTTCTTT
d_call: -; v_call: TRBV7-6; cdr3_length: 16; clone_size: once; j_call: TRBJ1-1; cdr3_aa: CASSLSPTAPNTEAFF; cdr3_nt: TGTGCCAGCAGCTTATCCCCGACAGCCCCGAACACTGAAGCTTTCTTT
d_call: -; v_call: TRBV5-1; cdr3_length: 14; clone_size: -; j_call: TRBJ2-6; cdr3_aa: CASRTLPGANVLTF; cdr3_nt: TGCGCCAGCAGAACCCTACCTGGGGCCAACGTCCTGACTTTC
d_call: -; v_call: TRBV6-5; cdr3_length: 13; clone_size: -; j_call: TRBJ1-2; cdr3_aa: CASSYEETYGYTF; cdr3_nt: TGTGCCAGCAGTTACGAAGAGACCTATGGCTACACCTTC
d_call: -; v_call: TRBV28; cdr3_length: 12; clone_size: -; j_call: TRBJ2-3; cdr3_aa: CASTRGGDTQYF; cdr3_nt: TGTGCCAGCACCCGAGGGGGAGATACGCAGTATTTT
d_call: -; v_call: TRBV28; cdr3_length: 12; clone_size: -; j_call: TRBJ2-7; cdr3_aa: CVERDTAYEQYF; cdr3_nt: TGCGTCGAGCGGGACACCGCCTACGAGCAGTACTTC
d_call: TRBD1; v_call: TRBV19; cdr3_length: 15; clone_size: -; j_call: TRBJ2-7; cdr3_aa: CASSISRGGNYEQYF; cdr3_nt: TGTGCCAGTAGTATCTCTAGAGGGGGCAACTACGAGCAGTACTTC
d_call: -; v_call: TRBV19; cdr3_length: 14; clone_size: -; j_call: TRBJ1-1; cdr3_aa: CASSTGSRGTEAFF; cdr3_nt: TGTGCCAGTAGTACGGGAAGCCGGGGCACTGAAGCTTTCTTT
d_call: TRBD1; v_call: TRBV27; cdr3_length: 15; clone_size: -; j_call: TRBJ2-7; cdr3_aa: CASRIDRGPTYEQYF; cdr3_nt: TGTGCCAGCAGAATCGACAGGGGGCCCACCTACGAGCAGTACTTC
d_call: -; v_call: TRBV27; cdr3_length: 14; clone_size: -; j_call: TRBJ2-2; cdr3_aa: CASSGTTNTGELFF; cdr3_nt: TGTGCCAGCAGCGGGACAACGAACACCGGGGAGCTGTTTTTT
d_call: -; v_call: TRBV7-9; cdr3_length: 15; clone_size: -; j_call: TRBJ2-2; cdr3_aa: CASSRNSEGLRKLFF; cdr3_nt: TGTGCCAGCAGCCGCAATTCGGAGGGACTGCGGAAGCTGTTTTTT
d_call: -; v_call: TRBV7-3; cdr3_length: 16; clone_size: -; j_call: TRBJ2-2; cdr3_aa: CASSLRGTPYTGELFF; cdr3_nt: TGTGCCAGCAGCTTGAGGGGCACCCCCTACACCGGGGAGCTGTTTTTT
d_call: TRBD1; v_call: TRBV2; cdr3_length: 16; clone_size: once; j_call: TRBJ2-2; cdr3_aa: CASSRWTGGDTGELFF; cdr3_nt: TGTGCCAGCAGTCGGTGGACAGGGGGCGACACCGGGGAGCTGTTTTTT
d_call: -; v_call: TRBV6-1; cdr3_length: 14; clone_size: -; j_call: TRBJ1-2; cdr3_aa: CASSFPGGDYGYTF; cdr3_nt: TGTGCCAGCAGTTTTCCCGGGGGAGACTATGGCTACACCTTC
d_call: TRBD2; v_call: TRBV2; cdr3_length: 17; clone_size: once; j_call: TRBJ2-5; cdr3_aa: CASINQLRGLAGSKLYF; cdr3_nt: TGTGCCAGCATTAACCAATTAAGAGGACTAGCAGGTTCTAAGCTGTACTTC
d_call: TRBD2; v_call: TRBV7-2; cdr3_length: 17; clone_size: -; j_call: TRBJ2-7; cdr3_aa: CASSLAAQRESSYEQYF; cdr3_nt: TGTGCCAGCAGCTTAGCCGCTCAGCGGGAGAGCTCCTACGAGCAGTACTTC
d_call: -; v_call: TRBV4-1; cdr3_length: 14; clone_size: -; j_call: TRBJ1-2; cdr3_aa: CASSHAAANYGYTF; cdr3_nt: TGCGCCAGCAGCCACGCAGCAGCTAACTATGGCTACACCTTC
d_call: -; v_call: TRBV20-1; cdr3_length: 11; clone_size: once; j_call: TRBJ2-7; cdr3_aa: CSAHREEEQYF; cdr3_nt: TGCAGTGCTCACAGGGAGGAGGAGCAGTACTTC
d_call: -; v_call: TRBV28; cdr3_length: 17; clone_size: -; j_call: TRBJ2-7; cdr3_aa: CASRLAIQGTHSYEQYF; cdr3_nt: TGTGCCAGCAGACTAGCTATACAGGGGACCCACTCCTACGAGCAGTACTTC